A selection of T cell receptor beta chains follows, all from one sample in a study of tumor-infiltrating lymphocytes in primary liver carcinoma. TCRdb ran MiXCR on the multiplex PCR reads and lists one entry per CDR3 protein. The repertoire holds just under 45,000 distinct CDR3 sequences, with around 70% as singletons. Sequencing input: liver tumor tissue from sampling region 2. These receptors were taken from a middle-aged man with primary liver carcinoma and hepatitis B virus infection. CDR3s include the opening cysteine and the closing phenylalanine or tryptophan. Fields, in order: CDR3 protein, CDR3 length, J gene, V gene.

cdr3_aa: CASSHRMGGSTYEQYF; cdr3_length: 16; j_call: TRBJ2-7; v_call: TRBV6-6
cdr3_aa: CARGAFQGRGRPGANVLTF; cdr3_length: 19; j_call: TRBJ2-6; v_call: TRBV6-1
cdr3_aa: CATRGGHSERQYF; cdr3_length: 13; j_call: TRBJ2-3; v_call: TRBV10-3
cdr3_aa: CASNRGLAGTDTQYF; cdr3_length: 15; j_call: TRBJ2-3; v_call: TRBV6-5
cdr3_aa: CSFAVAGGHNEQFF; cdr3_length: 14; j_call: TRBJ2-1; v_call: TRBV29-1
cdr3_aa: CASNQEAHELYF; cdr3_length: 12; j_call: TRBJ2-7; v_call: TRBV4-2
cdr3_aa: CANSLGTETQYF; cdr3_length: 12; j_call: TRBJ2-5; v_call: TRBV5-5
cdr3_aa: CAGSLSPGAEAFF; cdr3_length: 13; j_call: TRBJ1-1; v_call: TRBV11-1
cdr3_aa: CAISDARKAKNIQYF; cdr3_length: 15; j_call: TRBJ2-4; v_call: TRBV10-3
cdr3_aa: CIVNEGGETEAFF; cdr3_length: 13; j_call: TRBJ1-1; v_call: TRBV29-1
cdr3_aa: CANSFLGTSGIKNIQYF; cdr3_length: 17; j_call: TRBJ2-4; v_call: TRBV11-1
cdr3_aa: CASTLATGRDSYEQYF; cdr3_length: 16; j_call: TRBJ2-7; v_call: TRBV7-9
cdr3_aa: CASSLEAIREAQYF; cdr3_length: 14; j_call: TRBJ2-5; v_call: TRBV5-6
cdr3_aa: CARSLGVTINEQFF; cdr3_length: 14; j_call: TRBJ2-1; v_call: TRBV11-3
cdr3_aa: CAISGDSPKTGELFF; cdr3_length: 15; j_call: TRBJ2-2; v_call: TRBV10-3
cdr3_aa: CAWSKGALYNEQFF; cdr3_length: 14; j_call: TRBJ2-1; v_call: TRBV30
cdr3_aa: CDSSLGTTYSHEQYF; cdr3_length: 15; j_call: TRBJ2-7; v_call: TRBV12-3/TRBV12-4
cdr3_aa: CASSGTGEDTDTQYF; cdr3_length: 15; j_call: TRBJ2-3; v_call: TRBV5-1
cdr3_aa: CASRTKTSGEGEQYF; cdr3_length: 15; j_call: TRBJ2-7; v_call: TRBV6-5
cdr3_aa: CASSYSGNNEASF; cdr3_length: 13; j_call: TRBJ1-1; v_call: TRBV6-5
cdr3_aa: CVSSLSEICEQFF; cdr3_length: 13; j_call: TRBJ2-1; v_call: TRBV11-1
cdr3_aa: CASISGGSSVGARTDTHYF; cdr3_length: 19; j_call: TRBJ2-3; v_call: TRBV11-3
cdr3_aa: CTSSDSGSDTQYF; cdr3_length: 13; j_call: TRBJ2-3; v_call: TRBV6-6
cdr3_aa: CASSYDGGTGYGYTF; cdr3_length: 15; j_call: TRBJ1-2; v_call: TRBV5-1
cdr3_aa: CRVEPDRGRQEAQYF; cdr3_length: 15; j_call: TRBJ2-5; v_call: TRBV29-1
cdr3_aa: CASTQRRGRGTNTQYF; cdr3_length: 16; j_call: TRBJ2-3; v_call: TRBV14
cdr3_aa: CSVELRGRNTEALF; cdr3_length: 14; j_call: TRBJ1-1; v_call: TRBV29-1
cdr3_aa: CTSGLDATYEQYF; cdr3_length: 13; j_call: TRBJ2-7; v_call: TRBV6-2/TRBV6-3
cdr3_aa: CASSQDALAGAADTQYF; cdr3_length: 17; j_call: TRBJ2-3; v_call: TRBV4-3
cdr3_aa: CATAWDCQVTQYF; cdr3_length: 13; j_call: TRBJ2-5; v_call: TRBV10-3
cdr3_aa: CASSISSARDTEAFF; cdr3_length: 15; j_call: TRBJ1-1; v_call: TRBV6-6
cdr3_aa: CSAIHGRGIQYF; cdr3_length: 12; j_call: TRBJ2-4; v_call: TRBV29-1
cdr3_aa: CTSSLISSSGRPSSYERYF; cdr3_length: 19; j_call: TRBJ2-7; v_call: TRBV7-9
cdr3_aa: CASTLRGPGGHTF; cdr3_length: 13; j_call: TRBJ1-2; v_call: TRBV12-3/TRBV12-4
cdr3_aa: CASSVQRNWGEQFF; cdr3_length: 14; j_call: TRBJ2-1; v_call: TRBV6-1
cdr3_aa: CASSLGPGQGGTETQYF; cdr3_length: 17; j_call: TRBJ2-5; v_call: TRBV5-4
cdr3_aa: CASSEKARGYNEQFF; cdr3_length: 15; j_call: TRBJ2-1; v_call: TRBV6-1
cdr3_aa: CASIGLVGGEQYF; cdr3_length: 13; j_call: TRBJ2-7; v_call: TRBV6-5
cdr3_aa: CSVEVYNEQFF; cdr3_length: 11; j_call: TRBJ2-1; v_call: TRBV29-1
cdr3_aa: CASSTRTSGRSGGTDTQYF; cdr3_length: 19; j_call: TRBJ2-3; v_call: TRBV9